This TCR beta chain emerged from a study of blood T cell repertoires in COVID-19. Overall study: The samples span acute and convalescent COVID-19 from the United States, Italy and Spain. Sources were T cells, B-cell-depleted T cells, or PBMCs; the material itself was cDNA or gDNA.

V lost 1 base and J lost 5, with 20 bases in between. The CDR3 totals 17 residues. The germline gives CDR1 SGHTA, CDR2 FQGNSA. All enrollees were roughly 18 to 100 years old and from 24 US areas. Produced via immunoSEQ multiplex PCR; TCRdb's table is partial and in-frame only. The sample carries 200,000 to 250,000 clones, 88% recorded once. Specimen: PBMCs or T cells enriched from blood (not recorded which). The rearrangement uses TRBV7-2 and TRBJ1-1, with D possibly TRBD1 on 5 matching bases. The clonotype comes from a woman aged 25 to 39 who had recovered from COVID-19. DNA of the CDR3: TGTGCCAGCAGCTTAGGCCCAGGGAGGGCTTCGGTGACTGAAGCTTTCTTT. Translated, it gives CASSLGPGRASVTEAFF.